The present T cell receptor beta chain was sequenced within a study of blood T cell repertoires in COVID-19. Study as a whole: Samples of COVID-19 (acute and convalescent) were obtained from the United States, Italy and Spain. The analysed material was cDNA or gDNA that came from T cells, B-cell-depleted T cells, or PBMCs.

Some clones are missing from TCRdb's copy, which holds only in-frame ones; the method was immunoSEQ multiplex PCR. The sample holds about 190,000 clones, 75% to 85% seen once. Germline V CDR1 and CDR2: MGHDK, SYGVNS. Trimming pared 3 bases from V and 4 bases from J, leaving 6 bases between. The length of the CDR3 is 12 residues. This sequence was found in a man aged 60-69 years with acute or convalescent COVID-19. Sequencing input: peripheral blood. The rearrangement uses TRBV25-1 and TRBJ1-2, with unresolved D. CDR3 residues: CASSDYSYGYTF. CDR3 sequence (DNA): TGTGCCAGCAGTGATTACAGCTATGGCTACACCTTC.